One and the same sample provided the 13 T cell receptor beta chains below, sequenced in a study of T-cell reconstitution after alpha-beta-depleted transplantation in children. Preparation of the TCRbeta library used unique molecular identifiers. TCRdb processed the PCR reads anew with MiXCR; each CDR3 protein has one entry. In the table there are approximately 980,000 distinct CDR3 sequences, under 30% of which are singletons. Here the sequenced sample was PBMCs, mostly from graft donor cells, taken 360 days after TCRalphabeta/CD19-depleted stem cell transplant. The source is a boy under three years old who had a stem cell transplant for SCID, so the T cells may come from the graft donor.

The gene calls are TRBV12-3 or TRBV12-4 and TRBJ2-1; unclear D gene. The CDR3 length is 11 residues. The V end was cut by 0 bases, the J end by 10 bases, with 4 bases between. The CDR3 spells CASSLATEQFF. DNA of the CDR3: TGTGCCAGCAGTTTAGCGACCGAGCAGTTCTTC.

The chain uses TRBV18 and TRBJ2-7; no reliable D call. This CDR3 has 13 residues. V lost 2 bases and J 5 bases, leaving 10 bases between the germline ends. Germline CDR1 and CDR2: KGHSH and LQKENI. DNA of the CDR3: TGTGCCAGCTCACCAGGGGATAGGGACGAGCAGTACTTC. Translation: CASSPGDRDEQYF.

The CDR3 here is CASSYRIGGRGRGSYNEQFF. CDR3 sequence (DNA): TGTGCCAGCAGTTATAGGATCGGTGGTCGGGGAAGGGGCTCCTACAATGAGCAGTTCTTC. The chain links TRBV6-2 or TRBV6-3 to TRBJ2-1, with D perhaps matching TRBD1 or TRBD2 (5 bases each). Germline loops: CDR1 MNHEY, CDR2 SVGEGT. Trimming removed 3 bases at V and 0 bases at J, with 24 bases between. The CDR3 runs 20 residues.

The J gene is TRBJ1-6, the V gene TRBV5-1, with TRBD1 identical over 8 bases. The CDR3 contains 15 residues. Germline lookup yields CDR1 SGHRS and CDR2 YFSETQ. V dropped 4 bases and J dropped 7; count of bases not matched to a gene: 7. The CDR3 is CASSENRGGNSPLHF. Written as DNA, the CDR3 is TGCGCCAGCAGCGAAAACAGGGGGGGCAATTCACCCCTCCACTTT. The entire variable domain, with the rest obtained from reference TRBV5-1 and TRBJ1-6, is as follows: KAGVTQTPRYLIKTRGQQVTLSCSPISGHRSVSWYQQTPGQGLQFLFEYFSETQRNKGNFPGRFSGRQFSNSRSEMNVSTLELGDSALYLCASSENRGGNSPLHFGNGTRLTVT.

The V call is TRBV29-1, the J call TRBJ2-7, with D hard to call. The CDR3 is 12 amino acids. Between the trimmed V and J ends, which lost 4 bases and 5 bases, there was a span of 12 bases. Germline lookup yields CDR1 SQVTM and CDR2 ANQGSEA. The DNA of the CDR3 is TGCAGCGTTGCGGAGACAATCCACGAGCAGTACTTC. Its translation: CSVAETIHEQYF.

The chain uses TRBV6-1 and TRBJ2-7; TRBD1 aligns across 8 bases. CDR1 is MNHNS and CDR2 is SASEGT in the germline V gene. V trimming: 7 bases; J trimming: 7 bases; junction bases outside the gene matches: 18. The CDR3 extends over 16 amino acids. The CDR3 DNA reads TGTGCCAGCAATGAGGGGCCCGGACAGGGACTGCGGGAGCAGTACTTC. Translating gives CASNEGPGQGLREQYF.

Written as DNA, the CDR3 is TGCAGCGTAGAGCAGTCACCAGATACGCAGTATTTT. Its translation is CSVEQSPDTQYF. The chain links TRBV29-1 to TRBJ2-3; the D is unclear. Germline CDR1 SQVTM, CDR2 ANQGSEA. This CDR3 is 12 amino acids long. The V gene lost 6 bases and the J gene lost 4 bases, with 11 bases spanning the gap.

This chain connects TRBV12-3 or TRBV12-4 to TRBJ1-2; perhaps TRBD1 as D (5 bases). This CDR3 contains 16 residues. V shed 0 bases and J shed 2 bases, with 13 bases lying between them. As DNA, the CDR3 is TGTGCCAGCAGTTTAGCCGGGACCCCGATCAACTATGGCTACACCTTC. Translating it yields CASSLAGTPINYGYTF.

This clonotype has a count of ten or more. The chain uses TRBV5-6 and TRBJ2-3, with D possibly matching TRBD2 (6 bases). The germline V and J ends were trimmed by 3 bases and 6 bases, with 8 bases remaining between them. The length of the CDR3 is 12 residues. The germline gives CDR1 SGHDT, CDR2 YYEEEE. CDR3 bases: TGTGCCAGCAGCTGGGGGGAGGATACGCAGTATTTT. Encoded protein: CASSWGEDTQYF.

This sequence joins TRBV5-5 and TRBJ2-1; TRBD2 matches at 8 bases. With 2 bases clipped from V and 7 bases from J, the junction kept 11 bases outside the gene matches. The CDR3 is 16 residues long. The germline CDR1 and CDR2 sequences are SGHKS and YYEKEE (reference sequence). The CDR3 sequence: CASSLPGLAFGNEQFF. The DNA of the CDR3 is TGTGCCAGCAGCTTACCAGGACTAGCATTTGGGAATGAGCAGTTCTTC. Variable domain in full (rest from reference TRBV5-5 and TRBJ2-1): DAGVTQSPTHLIKTRGQQVTLRCSPISGHKSVSWYQQVLGQGPQFIFQYYEKEERGRGNFPDRFSARQFPNYSSELNVNALLLGDSALYLCASSLPGLAFGNEQFFGPGTRLTVL.

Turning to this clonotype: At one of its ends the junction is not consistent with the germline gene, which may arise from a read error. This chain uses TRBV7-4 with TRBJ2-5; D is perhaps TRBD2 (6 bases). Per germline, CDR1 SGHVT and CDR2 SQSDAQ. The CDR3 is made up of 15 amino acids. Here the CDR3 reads CATSQERDLKETQYF. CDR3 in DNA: TGTGCCACCAGCCAAGAAAGGGACTTGAAAGAGACCCAGTACTTC.

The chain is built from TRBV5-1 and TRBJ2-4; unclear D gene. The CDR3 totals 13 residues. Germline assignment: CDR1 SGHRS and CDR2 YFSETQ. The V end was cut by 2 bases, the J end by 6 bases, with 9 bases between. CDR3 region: CASSLSQSNIQYF. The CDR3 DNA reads TGCGCCAGCAGCTTAAGCCAATCAAACATTCAGTACTTC.

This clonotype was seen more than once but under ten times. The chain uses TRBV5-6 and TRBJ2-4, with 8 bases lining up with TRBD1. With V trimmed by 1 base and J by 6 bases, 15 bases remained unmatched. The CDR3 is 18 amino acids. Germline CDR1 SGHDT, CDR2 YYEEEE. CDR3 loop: CASSLWGTGGGIGNIQYF. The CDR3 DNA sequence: TGTGCCAGCAGCTTGTGGGGAACAGGGGGAGGTATCGGAAACATTCAGTACTTC.